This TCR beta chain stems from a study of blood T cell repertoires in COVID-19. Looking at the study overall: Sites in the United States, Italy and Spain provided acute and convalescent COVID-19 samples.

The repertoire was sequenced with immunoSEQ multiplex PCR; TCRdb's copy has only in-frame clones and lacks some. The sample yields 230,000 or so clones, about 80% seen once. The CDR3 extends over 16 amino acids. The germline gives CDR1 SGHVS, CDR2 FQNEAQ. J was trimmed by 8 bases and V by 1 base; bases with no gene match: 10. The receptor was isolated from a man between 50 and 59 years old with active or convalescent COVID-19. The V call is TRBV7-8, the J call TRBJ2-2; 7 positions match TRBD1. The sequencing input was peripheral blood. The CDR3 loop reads CASSLGSLTGSGELFF. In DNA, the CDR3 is TGTGCCAGCAGCTTAGGTTCCCTGACAGGGTCGGGGGAGCTGTTTTTT.